This TCR beta chain was sequenced for a study of identical twins (dated by TCRdb to 2015 to 2016). As for the study more broadly: TCR alpha and beta repertoires from monozygotic twins, unrelated adults of various ages and cord blood were deep-sequenced to test whether fetal clonotypes persist. To rule out contamination, replicate twin experiments were performed at different times with different library preparation protocols.

This clonotype was counted a few times. Which antigen it targets is not known. Per-nucleotide qualities are absent, and no much larger clonotype sits a single base away. Library creation used 5' RACE. TCRdb records Illumina HiSeq 2000 as the sequencer. Template switching introduced a universal primer binding site; the final cDNA contained a unique molecular identifier, enabling accurate counting of TCR cDNA molecules. Specific primers in the conserved constant-segment region were used to synthesize first-strand cDNA for the TCR alpha and beta chains. To control for contamination, each cDNA library was double barcoded with a SMART-Mk sample barcode plus Illumina barcodes. Two successive PCR steps introduced TruSeq adapter sequences along with Illumina sample barcodes. The TCR alpha and beta cDNA libraries were sequenced on the Illumina HiSeq platform using custom primers. The published analysis was carried out like this. MiGEC processed the raw reads to extract unique molecular identifiers, while MiXCR was used to determine the CDR3 positions. For each individual, recombination models were inferred using an EM algorithm with the repgenHMM and IGoR tools. Shared clonotypes were analyzed with the tcR package in R, and sharing was normalized by the product of cloneset sizes. Out-of-frame nonproductive sequences were analyzed to study raw recombination free of thymic and clonal selection effects. TCRdb's own reprocessing of the public reads used fastp at Q25 and MiXCR and kept productive beta chains. Every CDR3 protein is listed once, alongside the most common genes and DNA of its rows. The V and J calls and clone size come from TCRdb's table, not from the authors' own analysis. The sample data list hundreds of thousands of distinct CDR3 sequences, and around 6% of these were observed just once. The ten largest clones take up approximately 1.6% of the sample.

Only healthy Caucasian donors were included. The researchers also sequenced three unrelated adults who were not twins: a male aged 18 to 29, a male aged 50 to 59, and a female aged 50 to 59. Miltenyi CD45RO+ enrichment and human naive T-cell isolation kits were used to isolate memory (CD45RO+) and naive T cells from PBMC. Overall results and qualifications from the work: Invariant T cells such as MAIT and iNKT could partly confound zero-insertion analyses, though diverse VJ usage argued against this for most clonotypes. The excess sharing between twins in beta out-of-frame sequences was weaker because fewer shared sequences reduced the signal-to-noise ratio. Out-of-frame TCR alpha sharing in monozygotic twins was systematically underestimated by recombination models, whereas sharing between unrelated individuals was in agreement with the recombination models. Because the same donors could not be followed over many years, the conclusions depended on cross-sectional statistical analysis. Abundant cord blood beta clonotypes carried fewer insertions; young adult naive repertoires showed a weaker similar trend, while memory repertoires showed none. Compared with coincidental sharing between unrelated individuals, out-of-frame TCR alpha sequences shared between twins showed an excess of sequences with low generation probability.

From the germline V gene, CDR1 is MNHEY and CDR2 is SVGAGI. V was cut back by 0 bases and J by 14 bases, leaving a gap of 13 bases between them. Spanning cysteine to phenylalanine, the CDR3 consists of 13 amino acids. Just CDR3 DNA is preserved here, 39 bases in frame from base 1. The TCR comes from a man between 18 and 35 years old in good health. Sequences were obtained from naive T cells sorted from blood. Per the publication, the cell subset or site label means: cells isolated with a human naive T-cell isolation kit. Recombination linked TRBV6-5 to TRBJ1-4; TRBD1 is a possible D gene, resting on 6 matching bases. The CDR3 reads as follows: CASSYSVGTKLFF. The nucleotide sequence is TGTGCCAGCAGTTACTCTGTCGGGACAAAGCTGTTTTTT.